This is a list of T cell receptor beta chains from one sample in a study of shared clonotypes between healthy human individuals. Produced via immunoSEQ multiplex PCR; TCRdb's table is partial and in-frame only. This table holds about 470,000 clones, roughly 77% found once. Sequenced sample: PBMCs. The receptors derive from a woman between 40 and 55 years old in good health. Some clones in this sample may be carry-over from other donors' samples. CDR3s include the opening cysteine and the closing phenylalanine or tryptophan. A D gene is named only where the DNA matches it firmly. A row's size may be missing; if present it is once, few, many or a size class.

DNA	CDR3	D	V	size	length	J
TGTGCCTGCGAACAGGGGGCTGGCAATCAGCCCCAGCATTTT	CACEQGAGNQPQHF	TRBD1	TRBV30	NA	14	TRBJ1-5
TGTGCCTGGAGTCTAAGGTTTGTGGGAGGGCCCGAGCAGTACTTC	CAWSLRFVGGPEQYF	TRBD2	TRBV30	NA	15	TRBJ2-7
TGTGCCAGCAGTGCGGGGACACCCTCCTACGAGCAGTACTTC	CASSAGTPSYEQYF	NA	TRBV9	NA	14	TRBJ2-7
TGTGCCAGTAGTATCCTAGCGGGAGTACGCACCGGGGAGCTGTTTTTT	CASSILAGVRTGELFF	TRBD2	TRBV19	NA	16	TRBJ2-2
TGTGCCAGCAGCCCGCTTAGCGAGAGCGATACGCAGTATTTT	CASSPLSESDTQYF	NA	TRBV11-3	NA	14	TRBJ2-3
TGTGCCAGCAGGAGGACAGCGAGCTCCTACGAGCAGTACTTC	CASRRTASSYEQYF	NA	TRBV6-5	few	14	TRBJ2-7
TGCGCCAGCAGCCAAGACCGACTAGCACGGTGGAATGAGCAGTTCTTC	CASSQDRLARWNEQFF	TRBD2	TRBV4-1	NA	16	TRBJ2-1
TGTGCCAGCAGCTTAGGCAGGGTTTGGGCGGGAGATATAAAAGAGACCCAGTACTTC	CASSLGRVWAGDIKETQYF	TRBD2	TRBV7-8	NA	19	TRBJ2-5
TGTGCCAGCGATCGGGTGGGTGAGCAGTACTTC	CASDRVGEQYF	NA	TRBV21-1	NA	11	TRBJ2-7
TGTGCCAGCAGTATTGGACGGTTTGAAGCTTTCTTT	CASSIGRFEAFF	NA	TRBV2	NA	12	TRBJ1-1